A single T cell receptor beta chain is shown here with its context. This clone was seen once. There is no known antigen for this receptor. No per-base quality is available; no much larger clone lies one base away. This sample is part of a study of PD-L1 blockade in urothelial cancer (dated by TCRdb to the late 2010s). Describing the broader study: Therapy was started at some point between 2014 and 2016 for all patients, and atezolizumab 1,200 mg was administered intravenously every 3 weeks. Twenty-five of 29 patients were males with bladder-origin urothelial cancer, and about 60% of the roughly 29 reported a prior smoking history. An ECOG performance status of 0 or 1 was recorded for the patients, and 0 to 3 prior chemotherapy regimens had been received by the patients. Blood samples were analyzed at 3 weeks after treatment start (second dose) and at 6 weeks after treatment start. A median of around 150,000 T cells and 80,000 to 95,000 unique TCRs was obtained from blood samples, and a median clonality of approximately 0.08 was observed. The study was an exploratory multi-omic analysis of somatic, immune and clinical correlates of response to PD-L1 blockade with atezolizumab in urothelial cancer. Pretreatment tumor samples and matched peripheral blood, collected serially before and after atezolizumab treatment, underwent TCR sequencing. Durable clinical benefit was defined as a progression-free survival longer than 6 months, and TCR features were additionally tested against progression-free survival and overall survival. In the same patients, pretreatment tumors underwent whole exome sequencing and RNA sequencing in addition to TCR sequencing. Nine patients reached durable clinical benefit, while 20 to 25 patients did not. Pretreatment blood TCR-seq was available for around 29 patients, at least one posttreatment blood collection was obtained for approximately 25 patients, and tumor TCR-seq was available for approximately 25 patients. Overall results and qualifications from the work: Because of the small sample size (n ≈ 27) and the many exploratory analyses performed, the results are intended to be regarded as hypothesis-generating. At 3 weeks after the start of treatment, tumor-associated TCR clones in peripheral blood had expanded more in patients with durable benefit (n ≈ 22, p = 0.022). A pretreatment peripheral blood TCR clonality below the median was linked to improved progression-free and overall survival.

CDR3 length: 15 amino acids, cysteine to phenylalanine. Only the CDR3 DNA stays, 45 bases, in frame from base 1. CDR1 SGHTA and CDR2 FQGNSA are derived from the germline V gene. Relative to germline, V is missing 4 bases and J is missing 6 bases, with 5 bases of the junction outside any gene match. Synthetic TCR analog templates were spiked into each PCR so that absolute template abundance could be estimated from read counts. TCRbeta CDR3 regions were amplified from genomic DNA with bias-controlled V and J gene primers using the immunoSEQ assay. Sequencing of rearranged TCRbeta segments was performed at approximately 20X coverage. In the paper's pipeline: Sequencing errors were corrected by clustering and CDR3s were annotated against IMGT to assign V, D and J genes. Only productive TCRbeta rearrangements were used in downstream analyses, excluding out-of-frame or stop-codon sequences. Clonality was calculated as one minus the Shannon entropy normalized by the log of the number of unique productive sequences. Clones differing between time points or between blood and tumor were identified by Fisher's exact test with Benjamini-Hochberg correction at adjusted p below 0.01. Entries here come from immuneACCESS through TCRdb and include only in-frame sequences with V and J called. Some clones fail to appear in such tables; in the studies checked, an unresolved V gene covers under half of the shortfall, and the cause of the remainder is unknown. V and J calls and clone size follow that table, whereas D and trimming were derived from the DNA. For this sample the table gives about 86,000 clones, of which more than 75% were detected only once. Jointly, the top ten make up 13% to 15% of the sample.

This sample's time point label indicates: pretreatment peripheral blood. The cohort included under 35 patients with locally advanced or metastatic urothelial carcinoma who were treated at Memorial Sloan Kettering on a trial protocol. Peripheral blood mononuclear cells were collected from each patient pretreatment and during treatment, giving between 1 and 8 total time points per patient. The Qiagen DNeasy Blood extraction kit was used to purify genomic DNA from total PBMCs and tumor samples. Collected pretreatment and during treatment, PBMCs were isolated and stored as previously described. The sample consisted of PBMCs, taken around atezolizumab (anti-PD-L1) treatment. This clonotype originated in a man aged 60 to 75 with urothelial cancer. The chain is made from TRBV7-2 and TRBJ2-1, with TRBD2 identical over 11 junction bases. CDR3 reads: CASSWAGTSGNEQFF. The base sequence is TGTGCCAGCAGCTGGGCCGGGACTAGCGGCAATGAGCAGTTCTTC. Beyond the CDR3, the reference TRBV7-2 and TRBJ2-1 genes provide the residues; the full variable domain reads: GAGVSQSPSNKVTEKGKDVELRCDPISGHTALYWYRQSLGQGLEFLIYFQGNSAPDKSGLPSDRFSAERTGGSVSTLTIQRTQQEDSAVYLCASSWAGTSGNEQFFGPGTRLTVL.